These 10 T cell receptor beta chains were sequenced from one sample in a study of identical twins (TCRdb year 2016). To prepare the library, 5' RACE was applied. Sequenced on an Illumina HiSeq 2000. TCRdb handled the public reads itself, with Q25 trimming in fastp and clone calling in MiXCR, and kept productive beta chains. Under each unique CDR3 protein, matching rows form one entry showing the most common genes and DNA. For this sample there are around 490,000 distinct CDR3 sequences; about a fifth appear just once. The top ten clones comprise more than 0.4% of the sample. The data also belong to a second study, concerning yellow fever vaccine responses in identical twins.

Sequenced: CD4+ T cells sorted from blood. Receptor source: a woman aged 18-35 years in good health.

V usage is TRBV3-1 and J usage is TRBJ2-3, with a possible D match to TRBD2 (5 bases). The CDR3 length is 17 residues. The germline gives CDR1 LGHDT, CDR2 YNNKEL (reference sequence). Trimming cost V 4 bases and J 2 bases, with 19 bases left between them. The CDR3 DNA sequence: TGTGCCAGCAGCCTGCACCGGGCAGCGGCCTTCACAGATACGCAGTATTTT. It yields the protein CASSLHRAAAFTDTQYF.

V and J are TRBV20-1 and TRBJ2-7; unclear D gene. V was pared by 5 bases and J by 1 base, with 9 bases between. The CDR3 has 12 residues. The germline gives CDR1 DFQATT, CDR2 SNEGSKA (reference sequence). The DNA for the CDR3 is TGCAGTGCTGAAAGACTGTCCTACGAGCAGTACTTC. It codes for CSAERLSYEQYF.

The chain combines TRBV20-1 with TRBJ1-1; D uncertain. Germline V gives CDR1 DFQATT, CDR2 SNEGSKA (reference sequence). The CDR3 extends over 14 amino acids. With 1 base removed from V and 0 bases from J, the gap between germline ends came to 9 bases. CDR3: CSARVRALNTEAFF. For the CDR3, the DNA is TGCAGTGCTAGAGTGAGGGCCTTGAACACTGAAGCTTTCTTT.

This clonotype was seen a handful of times. The chain couples TRBV15 to TRBJ1-1, with a weak D call TRBD1 (5 bases). This CDR3 has 17 amino acids. The germline V gene has CDR1 LNHNV and CDR2 YYDKDF (reference sequence). V dropped 1 base and J dropped 3 bases, with 18 bases sitting between them. The CDR3 here is CATSRAFSTSGDTEAFF. Here the CDR3 DNA reads TGTGCCACCAGCAGAGCCTTCTCGACCTCGGGGGACACTGAAGCTTTCTTT.

This clonotype has only a few counts. The rearrangement joins TRBV15 to TRBJ2-3; 9 nucleotides align to TRBD2. The trim removed 3 bases at V and 1 base at J, leaving 5 bases unmatched. CDR1 and CDR2 from the germline V gene are LNHNV and YYDKDF (reference sequence). CDR3 length equals 16 residues. The CDR3 protein is CATSSMTSGRTDTQYF. CDR3 nucleotides: TGTGCCACCAGCAGTATGACTAGCGGCCGCACAGATACGCAGTATTTT.

This rearrangement joins TRBV2 to TRBJ1-1, with no clear D. CDR1 is SNHLY and CDR2 is FYNNEI in the germline V gene. The CDR3 length is 12 residues. Trimming pared 7 bases from V and 10 bases from J, leaving 16 bases between. The CDR3 region has the DNA TGTGCCAGCAACGGAGACGTCGGGAGAGCTTTCTTT. This codes for CASNGDVGRAFF.

This clonotype appeared a single time. The chain is built from TRBV10-1 and TRBJ2-4; D unclear. Germline CDR1 reads WNHNN; CDR2 reads SYGVQD (reference sequence). The length of the CDR3 is 14 residues. V lost 3 bases and J lost 1, with 7 bases in between. CDR3 nucleotide sequence: TGCGCCAGCAGTGACAGTGCGGCCAAAAACATTCAGTACTTC. It specifies CASSDSAAKNIQYF.

The rearrangement uses TRBV20-1 and TRBJ2-1; the D is unclear. Trimming took 0 bases from V and 7 from J, leaving 10 bases between them. CDR3 length equals 13 residues. The germline V gene encodes CDR1 DFQATT and CDR2 SNEGSKA (reference sequence). CDR3 bases: TGCAGTGCTAGAGAGAGTTACCCGAATGAGCAGTTCTTC. Protein product: CSARESYPNEQFF.

The DNA of the CDR3 is TGTGCCAGCAGTTCGGGGGTGCTAGCTACCGCAGATACGCAGTATTTT. Amino acid sequence: CASSSGVLATADTQYF. The chain combines TRBV11-2 with TRBJ2-3, with D perhaps matching TRBD2 (6 bases). This CDR3 contains 16 residues. V was shortened by 6 bases and J by 4 bases, with 20 bases between the two germline ends. CDR1 and CDR2 from the germline V gene are SGHAT and FQNNGV.

This clonotype was seen more than once but under ten times. The V call is TRBV28, the J call TRBJ2-1; D is ambiguous. Trimming removed 3 bases from V and 5 bases from J, with 8 bases in between. The CDR3 sequence is 13 residues long. Germline CDR1 is MDHEN and CDR2 is SYDVKM. CDR3 DNA: TGTGCCAGCAGTTTCGGCTACGACAATGAGCAGTTCTTC. Its protein is CASSFGYDNEQFF.